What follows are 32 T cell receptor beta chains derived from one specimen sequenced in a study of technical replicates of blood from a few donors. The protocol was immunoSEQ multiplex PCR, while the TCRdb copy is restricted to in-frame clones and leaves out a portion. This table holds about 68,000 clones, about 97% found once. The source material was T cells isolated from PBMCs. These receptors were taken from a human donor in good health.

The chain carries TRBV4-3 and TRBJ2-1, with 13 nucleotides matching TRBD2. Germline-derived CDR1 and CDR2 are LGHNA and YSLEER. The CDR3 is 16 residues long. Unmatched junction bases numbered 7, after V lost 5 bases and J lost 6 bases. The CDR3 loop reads CASSSRTSGSPNEQFF. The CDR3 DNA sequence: TGCGCCAGCAGCTCCCGGACTAGCGGGAGTCCCAATGAGCAGTTCTTC.

CDR3 in amino acids: CASSVGAATYEQYF. For the CDR3, the DNA is TGTGCCAGCAGCGTAGGTGCGGCTACCTACGAGCAGTACTTC. The chain has TRBV9 and TRBJ2-7; D uncertain. V was clipped by 0 bases and J by 2 bases, with 9 bases between them. Germline assignment: CDR1 SGDLS and CDR2 YYNGEE. The CDR3 contains 14 residues.

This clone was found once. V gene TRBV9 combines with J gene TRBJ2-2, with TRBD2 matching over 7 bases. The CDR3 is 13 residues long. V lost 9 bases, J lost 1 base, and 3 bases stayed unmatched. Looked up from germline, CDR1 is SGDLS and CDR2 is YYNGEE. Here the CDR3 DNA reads TGTGCCACTGGACTAGGGAACACCGGGGAGCTGTTTTTT. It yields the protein CATGLGNTGELFF.

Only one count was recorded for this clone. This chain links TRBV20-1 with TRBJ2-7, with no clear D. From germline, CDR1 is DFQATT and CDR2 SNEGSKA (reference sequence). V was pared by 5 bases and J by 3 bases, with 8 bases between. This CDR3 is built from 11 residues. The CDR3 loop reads CSAGGRYEQYF. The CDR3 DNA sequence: TGCAGTGCTGGCGGCCGCTACGAGCAGTACTTC.

In DNA, the CDR3 is TGCAGCGTTGAGGTTTCGCCAGGGGTGGAGATCTATGGCTACACCTTC. Translation gives CSVEVSPGVEIYGYTF. V usage is TRBV29-1 and J usage is TRBJ1-2; a possible D gene is TRBD1 (6 bases). Trimming pared 3 bases from V and 4 bases from J, leaving 21 bases between. The germline V gene has CDR1 SQVTM and CDR2 ANQGSEA. The CDR3 sequence is 16 residues long.

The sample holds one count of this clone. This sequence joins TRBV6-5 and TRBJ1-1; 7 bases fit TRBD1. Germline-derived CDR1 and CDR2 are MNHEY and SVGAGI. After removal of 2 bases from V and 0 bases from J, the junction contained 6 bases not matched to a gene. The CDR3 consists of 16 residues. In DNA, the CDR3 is TGTGCCAGCAGTTACACAGGGGACCACATGAACACTGAAGCTTTCTTT. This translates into CASSYTGDHMNTEAFF.

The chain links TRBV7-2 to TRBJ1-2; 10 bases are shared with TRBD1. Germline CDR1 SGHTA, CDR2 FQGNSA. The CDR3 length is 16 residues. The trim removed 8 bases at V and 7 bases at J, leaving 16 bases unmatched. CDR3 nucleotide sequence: TGTGCCAGCTCCAGGACCGGGACAGGGGTTGGAAGTGGCTACACCTTC. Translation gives CASSRTGTGVGSGYTF.

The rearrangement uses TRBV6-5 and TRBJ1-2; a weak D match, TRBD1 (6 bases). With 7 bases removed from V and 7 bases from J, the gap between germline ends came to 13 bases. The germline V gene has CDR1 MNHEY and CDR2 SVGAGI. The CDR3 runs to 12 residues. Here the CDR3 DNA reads TGTGCCAGCATGACAGGACTCTTTGGCTACACCTTC. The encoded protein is CASMTGLFGYTF.

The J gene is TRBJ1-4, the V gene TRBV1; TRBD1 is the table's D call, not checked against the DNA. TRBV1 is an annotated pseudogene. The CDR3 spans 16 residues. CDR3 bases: TGCACCAGCAGCCATTCGACAGGGAGAATTTATGAAAAACTGTTTTTT. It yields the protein CTSSHSTGRIYEKLFF.

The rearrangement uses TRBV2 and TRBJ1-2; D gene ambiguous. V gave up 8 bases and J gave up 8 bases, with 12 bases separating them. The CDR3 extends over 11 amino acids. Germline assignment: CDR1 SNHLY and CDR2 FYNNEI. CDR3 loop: CASEEVEGYTF. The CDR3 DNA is TGTGCCAGCGAGGAAGTCGAGGGCTACACCTTC.

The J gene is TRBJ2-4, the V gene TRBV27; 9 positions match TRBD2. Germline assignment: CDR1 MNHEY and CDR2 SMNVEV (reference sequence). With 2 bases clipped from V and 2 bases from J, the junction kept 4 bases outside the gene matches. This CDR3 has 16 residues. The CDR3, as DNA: TGTGCCAGCAGTTTAGGGCGGGAGGGAACCAAAAACATTCAGTACTTC. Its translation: CASSLGREGTKNIQYF.

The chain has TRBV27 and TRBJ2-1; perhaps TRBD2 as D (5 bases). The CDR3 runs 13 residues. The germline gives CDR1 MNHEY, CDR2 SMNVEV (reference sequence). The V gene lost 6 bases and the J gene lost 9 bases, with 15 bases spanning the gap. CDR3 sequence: CASSPPRRGEQFF. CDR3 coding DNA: TGTGCCAGCAGCCCCCCCCGCCGGGGTGAGCAGTTCTTC.

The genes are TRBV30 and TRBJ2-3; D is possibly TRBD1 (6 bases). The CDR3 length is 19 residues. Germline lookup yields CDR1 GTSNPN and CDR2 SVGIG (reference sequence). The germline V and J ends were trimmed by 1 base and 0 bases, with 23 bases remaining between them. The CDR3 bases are TGTGCCTGGAGTGCACTCAGAGGCGACAGGAGAGTTAGCACAGATACGCAGTATTTT. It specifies CAWSALRGDRRVSTDTQYF.

CDR3 region: CASMAGALEKLFF. The CDR3 DNA follows: TGCGCCAGCATGGCGGGGGCGCTTGAAAAACTGTTTTTT. The chain employs TRBV10-2 and TRBJ1-4; D might be TRBD1 (6 bases). V lost 7 bases to trimming and J lost 7 bases, with 13 bases between them. The CDR3 is made up of 13 amino acids. Germline V lookup: CDR1 WSHSY, CDR2 SAAADI.

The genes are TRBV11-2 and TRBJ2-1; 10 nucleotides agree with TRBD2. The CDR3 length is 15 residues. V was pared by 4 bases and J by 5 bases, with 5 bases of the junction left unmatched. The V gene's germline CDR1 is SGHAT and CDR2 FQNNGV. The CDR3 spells CASSSTGTSDNEQFF. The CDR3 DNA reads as TGTGCCAGCAGCTCCACCGGGACTAGCGACAATGAGCAGTTCTTC.

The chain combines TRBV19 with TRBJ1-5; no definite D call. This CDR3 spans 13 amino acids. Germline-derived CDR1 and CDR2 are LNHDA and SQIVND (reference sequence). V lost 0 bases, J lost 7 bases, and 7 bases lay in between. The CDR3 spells CASSIEGSQPQHF. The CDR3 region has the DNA TGTGCCAGTAGTATAGAAGGTAGCCAGCCCCAGCATTTT.

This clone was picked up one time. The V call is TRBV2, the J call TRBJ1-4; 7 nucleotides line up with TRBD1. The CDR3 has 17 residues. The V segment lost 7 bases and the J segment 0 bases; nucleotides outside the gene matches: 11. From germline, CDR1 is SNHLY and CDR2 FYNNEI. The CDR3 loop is CASNDRAWGSTNEKLFF. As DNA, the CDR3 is TGTGCCAGCAATGACAGGGCGTGGGGCTCAACTAATGAAAAACTGTTTTTT.

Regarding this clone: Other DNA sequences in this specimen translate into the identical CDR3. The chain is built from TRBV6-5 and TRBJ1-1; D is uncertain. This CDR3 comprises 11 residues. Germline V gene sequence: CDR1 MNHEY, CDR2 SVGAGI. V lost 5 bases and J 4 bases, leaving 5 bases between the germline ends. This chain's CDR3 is CASSRGTEAFF. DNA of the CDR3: TGTGCCAGCAGTCGAGGCACTGAAGCTTTCTTT.

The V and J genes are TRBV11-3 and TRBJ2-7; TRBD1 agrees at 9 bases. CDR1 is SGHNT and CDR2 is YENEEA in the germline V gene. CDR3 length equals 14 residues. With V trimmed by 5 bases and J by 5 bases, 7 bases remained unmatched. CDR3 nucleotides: TGTGCCAGCAGCCCCCGGGACAGGGTCCACGAGCAGTACTTC. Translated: CASSPRDRVHEQYF.

CDR3 sequence: CASSASGVTEAFF. As DNA, the CDR3 is TGTGCCAGCAGCGCCTCAGGGGTGACTGAAGCTTTCTTT. V usage is TRBV9 and J usage is TRBJ1-1, with D perhaps TRBD1 (6 bases). Trimming took 3 bases from V and 5 from J, leaving 11 bases between them. CDR1 is SGDLS and CDR2 is YYNGEE in the germline V gene. This CDR3 spans 13 amino acids. The full variable domain, rest sourced from reference TRBV9 and TRBJ1-1, is DSGVTQTPKHLITATGQRVTLRCSPRSGDLSVYWYQQSLDQGLQFLIQYYNGEERAKGNILERFSAQQFPDLHSELNLSSLELGDSALYFCASSASGVTEAFFGQGTRLTVV.

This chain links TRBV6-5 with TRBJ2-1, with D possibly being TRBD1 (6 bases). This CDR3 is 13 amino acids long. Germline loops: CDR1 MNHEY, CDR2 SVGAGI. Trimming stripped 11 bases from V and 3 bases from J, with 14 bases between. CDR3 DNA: TGTGCCGCCGGCGAGACAGGCTACAATGAGCAGTTCTTC. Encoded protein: CAAGETGYNEQFF.

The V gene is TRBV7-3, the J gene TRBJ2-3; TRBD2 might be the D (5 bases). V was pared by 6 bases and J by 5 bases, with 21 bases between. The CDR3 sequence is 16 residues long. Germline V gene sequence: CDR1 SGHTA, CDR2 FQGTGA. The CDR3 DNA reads TGTGCCAGCAGTCCTCCGACCGAGACACGGGGAGATACGCAGTATTTT. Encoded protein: CASSPPTETRGDTQYF.

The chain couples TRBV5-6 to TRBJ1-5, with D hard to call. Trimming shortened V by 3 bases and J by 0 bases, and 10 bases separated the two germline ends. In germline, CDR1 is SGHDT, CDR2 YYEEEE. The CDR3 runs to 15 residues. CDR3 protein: CASSSFPYSNQPQHF. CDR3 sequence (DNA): TGTGCCAGCAGCTCGTTTCCGTATAGCAATCAGCCCCAGCATTTT.

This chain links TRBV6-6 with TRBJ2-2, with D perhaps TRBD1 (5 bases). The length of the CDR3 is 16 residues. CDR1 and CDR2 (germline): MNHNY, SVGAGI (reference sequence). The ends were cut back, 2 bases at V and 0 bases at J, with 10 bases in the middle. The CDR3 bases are TGTGCCAGCAGTTACGCAGGGAAAGCGAACACCGGGGAGCTGTTTTTT. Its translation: CASSYAGKANTGELFF.

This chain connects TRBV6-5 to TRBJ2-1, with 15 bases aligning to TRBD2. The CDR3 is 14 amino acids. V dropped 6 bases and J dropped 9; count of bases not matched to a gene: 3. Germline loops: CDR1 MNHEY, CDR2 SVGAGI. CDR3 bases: TGTGCCAGCAGCCTGGGACTAGCGGGAGGTGAGCAGTTCTTC. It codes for CASSLGLAGGEQFF.

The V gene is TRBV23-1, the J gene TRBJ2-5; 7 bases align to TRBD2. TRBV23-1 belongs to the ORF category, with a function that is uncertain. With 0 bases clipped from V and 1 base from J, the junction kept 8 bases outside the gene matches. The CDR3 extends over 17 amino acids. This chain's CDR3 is CASSQSGQGGSQETQYF. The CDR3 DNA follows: TGCGCCAGCAGTCAATCAGGGCAGGGAGGGTCCCAAGAGACCCAGTACTTC.

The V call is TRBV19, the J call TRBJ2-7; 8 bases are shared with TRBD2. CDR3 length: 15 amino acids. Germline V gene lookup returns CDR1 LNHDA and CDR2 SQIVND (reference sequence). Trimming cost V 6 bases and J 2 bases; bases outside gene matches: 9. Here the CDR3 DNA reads TGTGCCAGTAGCGGGAGGGCCCCGTCGGCCTACGAGCAGTACTTC. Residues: CASSGRAPSAYEQYF.

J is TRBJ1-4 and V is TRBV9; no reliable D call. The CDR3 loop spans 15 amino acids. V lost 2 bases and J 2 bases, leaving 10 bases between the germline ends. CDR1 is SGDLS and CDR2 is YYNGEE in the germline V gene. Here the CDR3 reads CASSVGQATNEKLFF. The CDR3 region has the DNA TGTGCCAGCAGCGTTGGTCAAGCGACTAATGAAAAACTGTTTTTT.

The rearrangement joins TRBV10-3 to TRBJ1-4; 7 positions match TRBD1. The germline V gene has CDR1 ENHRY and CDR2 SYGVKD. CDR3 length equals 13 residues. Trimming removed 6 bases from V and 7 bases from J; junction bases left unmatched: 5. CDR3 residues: CAIRQTGSEKLFF. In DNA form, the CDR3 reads TGTGCCATCAGGCAGACAGGGAGTGAAAAACTGTTTTTT.

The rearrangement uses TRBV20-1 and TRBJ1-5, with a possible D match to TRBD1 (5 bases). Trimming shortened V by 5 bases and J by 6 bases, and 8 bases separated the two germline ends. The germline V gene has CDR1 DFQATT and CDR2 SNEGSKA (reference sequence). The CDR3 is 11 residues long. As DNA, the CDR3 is TGCAGTGCTTCTCAGGGTCAGCCCCAGCATTTT. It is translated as CSASQGQPQHF.

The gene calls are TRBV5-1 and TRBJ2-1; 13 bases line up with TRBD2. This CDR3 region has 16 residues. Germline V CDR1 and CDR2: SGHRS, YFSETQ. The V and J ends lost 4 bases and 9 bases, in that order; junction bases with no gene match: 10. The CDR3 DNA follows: TGCGCCAGCAGCGGGAGACTAGCGGGAGGTGTCGGTGAGCAGTTCTTC. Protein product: CASSGRLAGGVGEQFF.

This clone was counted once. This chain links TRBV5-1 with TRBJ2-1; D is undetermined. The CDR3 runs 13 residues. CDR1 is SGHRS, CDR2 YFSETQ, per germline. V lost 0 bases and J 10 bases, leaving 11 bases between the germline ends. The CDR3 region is CASSLAPSSEQFF. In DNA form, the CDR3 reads TGCGCCAGCAGCTTGGCCCCAAGCTCCGAGCAGTTCTTC.